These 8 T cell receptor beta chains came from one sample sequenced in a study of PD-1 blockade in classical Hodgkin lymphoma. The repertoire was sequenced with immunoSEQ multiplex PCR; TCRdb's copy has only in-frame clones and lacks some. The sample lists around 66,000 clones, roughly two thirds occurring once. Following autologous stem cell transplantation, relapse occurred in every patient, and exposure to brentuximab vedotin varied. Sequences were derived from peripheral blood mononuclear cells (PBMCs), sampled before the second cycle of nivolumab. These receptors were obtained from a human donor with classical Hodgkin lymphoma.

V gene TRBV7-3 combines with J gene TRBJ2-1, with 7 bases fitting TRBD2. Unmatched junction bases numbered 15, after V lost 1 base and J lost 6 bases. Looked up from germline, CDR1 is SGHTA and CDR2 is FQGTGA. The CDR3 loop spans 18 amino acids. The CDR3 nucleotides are TGTGCCAGCAGCTTAAGACCAGGAGGCTTGGCTAGCGGCAATGAGCAGTTCTTC. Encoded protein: CASSLRPGGLASGNEQFF.

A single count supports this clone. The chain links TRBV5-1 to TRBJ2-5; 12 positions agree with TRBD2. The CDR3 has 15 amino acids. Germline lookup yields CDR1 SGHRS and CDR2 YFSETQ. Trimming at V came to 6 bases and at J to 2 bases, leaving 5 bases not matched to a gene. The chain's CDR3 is CASTSGLAGQETQYF. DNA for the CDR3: TGCGCCAGCACCTCTGGACTAGCGGGACAAGAGACCCAGTACTTC.

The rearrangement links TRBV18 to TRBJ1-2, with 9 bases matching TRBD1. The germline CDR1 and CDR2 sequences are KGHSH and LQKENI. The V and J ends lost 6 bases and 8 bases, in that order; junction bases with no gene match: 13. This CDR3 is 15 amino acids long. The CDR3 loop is CASSPLEDRGGGYTF. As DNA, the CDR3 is TGTGCCAGCTCGCCGTTGGAGGACAGGGGCGGCGGCTACACCTTC. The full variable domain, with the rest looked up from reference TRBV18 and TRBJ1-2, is NAGVMQNPRHLVRRRGQEARLRCSPMKGHSHVYWYRQLPEEGLKFMVYLQKENIIDESGMPKERFSAEFPKEGPSILRIQQVVRGDSAAYFCASSPLEDRGGGYTFGSGTRLTVV.

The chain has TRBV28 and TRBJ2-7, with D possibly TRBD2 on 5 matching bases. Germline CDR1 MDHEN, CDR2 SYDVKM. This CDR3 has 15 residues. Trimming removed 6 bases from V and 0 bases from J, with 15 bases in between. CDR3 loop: CASRPNGGLSYEQYF. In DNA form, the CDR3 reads TGTGCCAGCAGACCTAACGGAGGACTCTCCTACGAGCAGTACTTC.

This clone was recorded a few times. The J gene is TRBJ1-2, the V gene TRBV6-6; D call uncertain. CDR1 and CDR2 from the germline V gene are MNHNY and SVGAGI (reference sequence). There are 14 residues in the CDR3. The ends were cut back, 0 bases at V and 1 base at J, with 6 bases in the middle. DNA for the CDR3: TGTGCCAGCAGTTACTCCACAGTTAACTATGGCTACACCTTC. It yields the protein CASSYSTVNYGYTF.

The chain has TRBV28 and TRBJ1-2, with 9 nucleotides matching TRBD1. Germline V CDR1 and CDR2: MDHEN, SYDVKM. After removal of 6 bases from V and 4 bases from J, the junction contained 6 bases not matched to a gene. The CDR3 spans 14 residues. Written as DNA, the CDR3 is TGTGCCAGCAGCCAGAGGGACAGGGTCTATGGCTACACCTTC. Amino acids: CASSQRDRVYGYTF.

CDR3 loop: CASKEIDATNEKLFF. CDR3 DNA: TGTGCCAGCAAAGAAATAGATGCAACTAATGAAAAACTGTTTTTT. The chain uses TRBV19 and TRBJ1-4; D gene unclear. The CDR3 spans 15 residues. The germline CDR1 and CDR2 sequences are LNHDA and SQIVND (reference sequence). Deletions cut 9 bases from V and 0 bases from J, with 14 bases between.

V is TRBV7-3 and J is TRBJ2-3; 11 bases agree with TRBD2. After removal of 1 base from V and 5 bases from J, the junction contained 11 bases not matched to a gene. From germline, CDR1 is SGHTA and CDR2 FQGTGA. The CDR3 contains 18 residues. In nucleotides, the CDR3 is TGTGCCAGCAGCTTAAGGGCCTTAGCGGGAGGGGGAGGAGATACGCAGTATTTT. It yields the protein CASSLRALAGGGGDTQYF.